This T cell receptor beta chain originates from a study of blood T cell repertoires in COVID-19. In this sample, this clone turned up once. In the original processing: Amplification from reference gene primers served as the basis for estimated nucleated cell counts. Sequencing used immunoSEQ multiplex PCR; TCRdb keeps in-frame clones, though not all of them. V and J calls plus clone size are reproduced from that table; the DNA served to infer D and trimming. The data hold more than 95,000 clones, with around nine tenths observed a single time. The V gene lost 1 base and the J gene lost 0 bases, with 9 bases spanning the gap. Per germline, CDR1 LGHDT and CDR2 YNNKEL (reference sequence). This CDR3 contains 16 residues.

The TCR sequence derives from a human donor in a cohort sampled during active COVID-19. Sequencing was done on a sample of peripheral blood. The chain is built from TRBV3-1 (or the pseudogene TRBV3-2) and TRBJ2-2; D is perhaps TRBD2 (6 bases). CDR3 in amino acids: CASSQGGGTNTGELFF. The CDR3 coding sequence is TGTGCCAGCAGCCAAGGTGGGGGGACGAACACCGGGGAGCTGTTTTTT.